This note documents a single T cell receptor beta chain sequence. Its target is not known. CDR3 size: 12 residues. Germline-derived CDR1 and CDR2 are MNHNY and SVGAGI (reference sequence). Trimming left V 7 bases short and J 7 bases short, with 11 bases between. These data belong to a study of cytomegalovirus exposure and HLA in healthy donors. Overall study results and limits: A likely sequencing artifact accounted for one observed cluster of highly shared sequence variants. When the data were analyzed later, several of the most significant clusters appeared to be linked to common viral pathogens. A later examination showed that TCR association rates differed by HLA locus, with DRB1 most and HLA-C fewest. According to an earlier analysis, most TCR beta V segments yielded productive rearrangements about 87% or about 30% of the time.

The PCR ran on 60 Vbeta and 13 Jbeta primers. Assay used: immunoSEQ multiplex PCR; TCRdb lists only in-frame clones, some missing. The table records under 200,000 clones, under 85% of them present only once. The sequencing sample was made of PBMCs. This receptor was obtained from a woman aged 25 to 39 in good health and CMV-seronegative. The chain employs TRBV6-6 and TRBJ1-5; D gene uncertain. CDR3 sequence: CASTITGQPQHF. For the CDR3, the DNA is TGTGCCAGCACGATAACCGGGCAGCCCCAGCATTTT.